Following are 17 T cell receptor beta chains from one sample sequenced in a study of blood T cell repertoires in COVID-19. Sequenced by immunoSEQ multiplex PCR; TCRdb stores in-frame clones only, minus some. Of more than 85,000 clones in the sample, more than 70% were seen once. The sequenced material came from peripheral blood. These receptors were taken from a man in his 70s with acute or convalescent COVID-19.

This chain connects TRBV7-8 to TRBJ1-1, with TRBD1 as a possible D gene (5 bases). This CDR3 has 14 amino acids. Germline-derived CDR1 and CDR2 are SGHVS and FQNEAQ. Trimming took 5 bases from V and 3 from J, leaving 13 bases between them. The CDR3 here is CASSPLGGYTEAFF. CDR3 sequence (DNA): TGTGCCAGCAGCCCCCTGGGGGGGTACACTGAAGCTTTCTTT.

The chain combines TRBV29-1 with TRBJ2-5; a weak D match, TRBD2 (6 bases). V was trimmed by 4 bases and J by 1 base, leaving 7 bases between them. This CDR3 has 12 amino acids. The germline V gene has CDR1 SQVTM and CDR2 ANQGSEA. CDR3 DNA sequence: TGCAGCGTTGGGGACTTCCAAGAGACCCAGTACTTC. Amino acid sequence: CSVGDFQETQYF.

This chain's CDR3 is CASRDRDTQYF. The CDR3 DNA follows: TGTGCCAGCAGAGACAGAGATACGCAGTATTTT. V gene TRBV28 combines with J gene TRBJ2-3; TRBD1 might be the D (5 bases). The length of the CDR3 is 11 residues. V lost 6 bases and J lost 5, with 6 bases in between. The germline CDR1 and CDR2 sequences are MDHEN and SYDVKM.

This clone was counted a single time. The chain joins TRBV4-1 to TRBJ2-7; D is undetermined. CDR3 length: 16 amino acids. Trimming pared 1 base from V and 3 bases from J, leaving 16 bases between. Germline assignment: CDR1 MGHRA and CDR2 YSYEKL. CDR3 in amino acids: CASSQGPSNSLYEQYF. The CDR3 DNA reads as TGCGCCAGCAGCCAAGGCCCCAGTAATTCGCTCTACGAGCAGTACTTC.

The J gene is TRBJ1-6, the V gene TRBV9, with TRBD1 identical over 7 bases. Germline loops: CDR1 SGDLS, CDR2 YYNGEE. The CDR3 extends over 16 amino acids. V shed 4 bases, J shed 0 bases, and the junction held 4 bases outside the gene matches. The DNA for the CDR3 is TGTGCCAGCAGCCCGGACAGGAGCTCCTATAATTCACCCCTCCACTTT. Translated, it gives CASSPDRSSYNSPLHF.

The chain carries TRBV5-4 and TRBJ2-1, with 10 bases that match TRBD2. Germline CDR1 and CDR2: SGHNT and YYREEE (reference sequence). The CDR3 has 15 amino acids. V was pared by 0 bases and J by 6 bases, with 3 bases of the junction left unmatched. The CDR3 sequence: CASSLGGTSANEQFF. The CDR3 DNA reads TGTGCCAGCAGCTTGGGAGGGACTAGCGCCAATGAGCAGTTCTTC.

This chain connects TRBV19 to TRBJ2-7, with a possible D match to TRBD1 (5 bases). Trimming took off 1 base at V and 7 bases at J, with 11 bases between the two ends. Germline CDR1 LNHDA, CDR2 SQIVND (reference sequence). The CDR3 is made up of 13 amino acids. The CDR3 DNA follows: TGTGCCAGTAGTATAGGCAGGGTAACGGAGCAGTACTTC. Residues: CASSIGRVTEQYF.

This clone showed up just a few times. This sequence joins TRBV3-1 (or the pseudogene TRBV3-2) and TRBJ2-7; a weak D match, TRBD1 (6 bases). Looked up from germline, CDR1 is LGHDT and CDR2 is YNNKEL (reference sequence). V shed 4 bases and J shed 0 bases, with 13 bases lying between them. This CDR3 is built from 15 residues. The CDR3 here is CASSRRDTSSYEQYF. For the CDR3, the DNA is TGTGCCAGCAGCCGCAGGGACACGAGCTCCTACGAGCAGTACTTC.

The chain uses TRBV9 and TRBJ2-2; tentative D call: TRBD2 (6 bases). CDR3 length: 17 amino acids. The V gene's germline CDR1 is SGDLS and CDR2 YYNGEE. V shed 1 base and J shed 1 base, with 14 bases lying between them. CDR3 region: CASSVPKDGGNTGELFF. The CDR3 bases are TGTGCCAGCAGCGTACCAAAGGACGGGGGGAACACCGGGGAGCTGTTTTTT.

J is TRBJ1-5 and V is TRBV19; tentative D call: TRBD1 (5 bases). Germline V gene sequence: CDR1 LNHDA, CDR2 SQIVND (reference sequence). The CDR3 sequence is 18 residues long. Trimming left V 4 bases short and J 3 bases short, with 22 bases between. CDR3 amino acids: CASSTEEQVQASNQPQHF. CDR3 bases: TGTGCCAGTAGTACCGAGGAACAGGTTCAAGCCTCCAATCAGCCCCAGCATTTT. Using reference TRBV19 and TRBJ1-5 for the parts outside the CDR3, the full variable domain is DGGITQSPKYLFRKEGQNVTLSCEQNLNHDAMYWYRQDPGQGLRLIYYSQIVNDFQKGDIAEGYSVSREKKESFPLTVTSAQKNPTAFYLCASSTEEQVQASNQPQHFGDGTRLSIL.

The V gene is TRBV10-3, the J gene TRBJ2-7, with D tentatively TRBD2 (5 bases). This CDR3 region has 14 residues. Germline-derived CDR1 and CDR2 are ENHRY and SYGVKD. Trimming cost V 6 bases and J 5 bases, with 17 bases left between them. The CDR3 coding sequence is TGTGCCATCAGCCCGAGGACTGCCCTCCACGAGCAGTACTTC. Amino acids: CAISPRTALHEQYF.

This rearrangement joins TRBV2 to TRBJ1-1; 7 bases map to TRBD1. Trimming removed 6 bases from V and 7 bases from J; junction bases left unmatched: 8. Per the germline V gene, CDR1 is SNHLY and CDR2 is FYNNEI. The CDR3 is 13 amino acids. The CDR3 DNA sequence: TGTGCCAGCAGGGGGACAGCTTTAGTTGAAGCTTTCTTT. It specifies CASRGTALVEAFF.

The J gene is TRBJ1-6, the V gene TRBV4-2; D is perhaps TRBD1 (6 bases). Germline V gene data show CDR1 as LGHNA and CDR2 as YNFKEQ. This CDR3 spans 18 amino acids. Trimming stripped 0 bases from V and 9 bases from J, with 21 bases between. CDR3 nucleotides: TGTGCCAGCAGCCAAGAGCGCGTAGGGGGAAATTTAGGTTCACCCCTCCACTTT. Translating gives CASSQERVGGNLGSPLHF.

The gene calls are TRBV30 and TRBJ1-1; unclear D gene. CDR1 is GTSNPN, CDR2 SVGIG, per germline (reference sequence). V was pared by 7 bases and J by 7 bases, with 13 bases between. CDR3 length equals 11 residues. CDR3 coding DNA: TGTGCCTCCCCCAGGAAGGTTGAAGCTTTCTTT. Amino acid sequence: CASPRKVEAFF.

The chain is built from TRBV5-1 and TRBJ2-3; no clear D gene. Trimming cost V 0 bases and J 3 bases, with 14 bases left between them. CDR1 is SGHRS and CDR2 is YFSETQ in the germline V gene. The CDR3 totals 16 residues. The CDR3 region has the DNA TGCGCCAGCAGCTTGGCCCCTTTTGACGGGACAGATACGCAGTATTTT. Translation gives CASSLAPFDGTDTQYF.

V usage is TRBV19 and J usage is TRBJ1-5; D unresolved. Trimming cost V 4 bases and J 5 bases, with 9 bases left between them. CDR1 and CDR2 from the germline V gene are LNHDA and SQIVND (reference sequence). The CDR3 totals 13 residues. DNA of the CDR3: TGTGCCAGTAGTACAAGGAGAGATCAGCCCCAGCATTTT. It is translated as CASSTRRDQPQHF.

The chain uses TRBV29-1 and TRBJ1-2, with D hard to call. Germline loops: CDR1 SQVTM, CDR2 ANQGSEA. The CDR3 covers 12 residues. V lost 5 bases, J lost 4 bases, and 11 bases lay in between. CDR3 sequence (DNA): TGCAGCGTTATCGGGATAAGCTATGGCTACACCTTC. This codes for CSVIGISYGYTF. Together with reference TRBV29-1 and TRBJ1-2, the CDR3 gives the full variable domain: SAVISQKPSRDICQRGTSLTIQCQVDSQVTMMFWYRQQPGQSLTLIATANQGSEATYESGFVIDKFPISRPNLTFSTLTVSNMSPEDSSIYLCSVIGISYGYTFGSGTRLTVV.